This TCR beta chain was recorded in a study of T-cell memory formation after mild COVID-19. For the study at large: Largely donor-specific TCR clusters were found. Study conclusions and caveats: Later expanders leaned CD4+, whereas day 15 to 85 contracting clones were balanced CD4/CD8.

After 5'RACE with constant-segment primers, TCR alpha and TCR beta cDNA libraries carrying sample barcodes and UMIs were obtained. TCRdb fed the 5' RACE reads into MiXCR, producing one record per CDR3 protein. The sample lists 400,000 to 500,000 distinct CDR3 sequences; approximately 24% were seen once. V was pared by 6 bases and J by 1 base, with 10 bases between. CDR1 ENHRY and CDR2 SYGVKD come from the germline V gene. The CDR3 loop spans 14 amino acids. This clonotype was detected only a few times. Its antigen remains unknown. The chain uses TRBV10-3 and TRBJ1-5; possibly TRBD1 for D (6 bases). The sample was PBMCs or a T cell subset sorted from them (not recorded which). The origin of this receptor is an adult woman who had mild COVID-19 (a few samples of this study predate the infection). Cell type and time point are not known. CDR3 in DNA: TGTGCCATCAGCCAAGGGGGGAGCAATCAGCCCCAGCATTTT. It codes for CAISQGGSNQPQHF.